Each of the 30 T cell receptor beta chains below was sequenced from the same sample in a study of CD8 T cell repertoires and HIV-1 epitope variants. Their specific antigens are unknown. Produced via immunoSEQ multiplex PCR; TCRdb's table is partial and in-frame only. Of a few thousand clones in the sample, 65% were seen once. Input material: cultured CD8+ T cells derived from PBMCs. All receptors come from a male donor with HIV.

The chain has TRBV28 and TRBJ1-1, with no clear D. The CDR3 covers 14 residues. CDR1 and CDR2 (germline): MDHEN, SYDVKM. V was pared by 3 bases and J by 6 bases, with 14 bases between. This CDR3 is CASSFSIPEAEAFF. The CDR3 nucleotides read TGTGCCAGCAGTTTCTCGATACCAGAGGCTGAAGCTTTCTTT.

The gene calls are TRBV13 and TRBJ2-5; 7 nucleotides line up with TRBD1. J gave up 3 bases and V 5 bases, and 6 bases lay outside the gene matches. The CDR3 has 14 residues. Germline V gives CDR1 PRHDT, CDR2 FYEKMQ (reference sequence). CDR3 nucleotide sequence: TGTGCCAGCAGCACTCGACAGGGAGAAGAGACCCAGTACTTC. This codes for CASSTRQGEETQYF.

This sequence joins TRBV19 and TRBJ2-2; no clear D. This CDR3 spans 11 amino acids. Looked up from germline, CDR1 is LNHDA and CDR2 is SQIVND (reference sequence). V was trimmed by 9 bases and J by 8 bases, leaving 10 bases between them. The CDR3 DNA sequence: TGTGCCAGCTTAGGCGAGGGGGAGCTGTTTTTT. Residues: CASLGEGELFF.

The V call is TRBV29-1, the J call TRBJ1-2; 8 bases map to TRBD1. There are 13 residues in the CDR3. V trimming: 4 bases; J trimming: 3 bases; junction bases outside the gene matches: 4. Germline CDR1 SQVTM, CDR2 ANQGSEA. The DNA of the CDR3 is TGCAGCGTTGCCGAGACAGGGGACTATGGCTACACCTTC. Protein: CSVAETGDYGYTF.

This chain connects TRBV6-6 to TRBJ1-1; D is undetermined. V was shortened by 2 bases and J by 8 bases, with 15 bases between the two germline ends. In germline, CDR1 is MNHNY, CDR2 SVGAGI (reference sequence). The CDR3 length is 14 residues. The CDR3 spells CASSYGLGGVEAFF. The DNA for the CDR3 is TGTGCCAGCAGTTACGGGCTAGGCGGGGTCGAAGCTTTCTTT.

CDR3 in amino acids: CAISESVTGGFGELFF. CDR3 coding DNA: TGTGCCATCAGTGAGTCTGTGACAGGGGGCTTCGGGGAGCTGTTTTTT. The chain joins TRBV10-3 to TRBJ2-2; TRBD1 matches at 10 bases. The CDR3 has 16 residues. Germline CDR1 ENHRY, CDR2 SYGVKD. The V gene end was trimmed by 0 bases and the J gene end by 7 bases; junction bases not matched to a gene: 5.

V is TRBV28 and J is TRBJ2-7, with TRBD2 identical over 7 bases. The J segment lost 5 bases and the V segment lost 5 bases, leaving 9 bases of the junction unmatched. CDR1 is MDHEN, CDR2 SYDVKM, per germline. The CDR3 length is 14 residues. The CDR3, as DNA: TGTGCCAGCAGTGCGAGCGGGATCGGCAACGAGCAGTACTTC. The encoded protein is CASSASGIGNEQYF.

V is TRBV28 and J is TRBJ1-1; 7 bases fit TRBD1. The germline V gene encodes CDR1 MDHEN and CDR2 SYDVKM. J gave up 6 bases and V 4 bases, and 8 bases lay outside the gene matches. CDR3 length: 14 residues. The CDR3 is CASSSLRGRAEAFF. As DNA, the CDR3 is TGTGCCAGCAGTTCCCTCAGGGGGAGGGCTGAAGCTTTCTTT.

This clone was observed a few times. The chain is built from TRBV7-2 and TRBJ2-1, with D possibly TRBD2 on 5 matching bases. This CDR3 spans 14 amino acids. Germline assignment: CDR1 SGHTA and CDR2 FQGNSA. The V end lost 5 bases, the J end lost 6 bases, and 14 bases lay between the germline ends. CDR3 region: CASSTVRETNEQFF. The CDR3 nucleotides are TGTGCCAGCAGCACTGTTCGGGAAACCAATGAGCAGTTCTTC.

CDR3 residues: CASSSPQGNTEAFF. The CDR3 DNA sequence: TGTGCCAGCAGTTCCCCACAGGGGAACACTGAAGCTTTCTTT. J is TRBJ1-1 and V is TRBV6-6; D may be TRBD1 (6 bases). V lost 4 bases, J lost 1 base, and 10 bases lay in between. This CDR3 is 14 amino acids long. Germline values: CDR1 MNHNY, CDR2 SVGAGI (reference sequence).

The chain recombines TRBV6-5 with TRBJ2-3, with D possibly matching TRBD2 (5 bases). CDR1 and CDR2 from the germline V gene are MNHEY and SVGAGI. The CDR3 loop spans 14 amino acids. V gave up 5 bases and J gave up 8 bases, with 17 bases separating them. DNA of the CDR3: TGTGCCAGCAGTCCTGGACTGAGAGACGGTACGCAGTATTTT. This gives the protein CASSPGLRDGTQYF.

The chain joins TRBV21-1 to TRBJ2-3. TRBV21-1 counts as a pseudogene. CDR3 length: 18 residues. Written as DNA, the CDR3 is TGTGCCAGCAGCAAAGTGGAAGACCGGGGCCATCCCACAGATACGCAGTATTTT. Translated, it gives CASSKVEDRGHPTDTQYF.

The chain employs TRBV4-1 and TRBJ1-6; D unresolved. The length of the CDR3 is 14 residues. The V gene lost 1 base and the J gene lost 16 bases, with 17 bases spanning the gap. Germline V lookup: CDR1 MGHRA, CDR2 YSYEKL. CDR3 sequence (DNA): TGCGCCAGCAGCCAAGGAGATGAAGGGCGGCCTCTCCACTTT. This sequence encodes CASSQGDEGRPLHF.

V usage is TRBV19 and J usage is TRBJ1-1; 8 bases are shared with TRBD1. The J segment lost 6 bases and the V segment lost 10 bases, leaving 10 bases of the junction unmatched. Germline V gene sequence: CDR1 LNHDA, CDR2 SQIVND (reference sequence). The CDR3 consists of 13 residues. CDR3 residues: CANPRGRISEAFF. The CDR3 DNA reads TGTGCCAATCCCAGGGGGCGCATCTCTGAAGCTTTCTTT.

CDR3 protein: CASSNTGGRETQYF. DNA for the CDR3: TGTGCCAGCAGTAATACAGGGGGGCGAGAGACCCAGTACTTC. This sequence joins TRBV6-5 and TRBJ2-5, with 8 bases that match TRBD1. This CDR3 comprises 14 residues. Germline V CDR1 and CDR2: MNHEY, SVGAGI. The ends lost 5 bases at V and 4 bases at J; junction bases unmatched: 6.

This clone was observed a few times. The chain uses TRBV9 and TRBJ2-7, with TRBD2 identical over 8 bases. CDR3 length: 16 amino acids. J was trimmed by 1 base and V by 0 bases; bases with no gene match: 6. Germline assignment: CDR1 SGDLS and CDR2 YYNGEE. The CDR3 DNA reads TGTGCCAGCAGCGTAGGACTAGCGAGGTATTCCTACGAGCAGTACTTC. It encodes CASSVGLARYSYEQYF.

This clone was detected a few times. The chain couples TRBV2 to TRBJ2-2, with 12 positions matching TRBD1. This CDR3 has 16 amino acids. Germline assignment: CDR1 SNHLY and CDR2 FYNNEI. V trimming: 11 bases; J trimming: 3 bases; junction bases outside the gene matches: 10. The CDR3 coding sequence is TGTGCCCGAACCGGGACAGGGGGCGCCGACACCGGGGAGCTGTTTTTT. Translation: CARTGTGGADTGELFF. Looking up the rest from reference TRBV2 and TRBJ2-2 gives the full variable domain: EPEVTQTPSHQVTQMGQEVILRCVPISNHLYFYWYRQILGQKVEFLVSFYNNEISEKSEIFDDQFSVERPDGSNFTLKIRSTKLEDSAMYFCARTGTGGADTGELFFGEGSRLTVL.

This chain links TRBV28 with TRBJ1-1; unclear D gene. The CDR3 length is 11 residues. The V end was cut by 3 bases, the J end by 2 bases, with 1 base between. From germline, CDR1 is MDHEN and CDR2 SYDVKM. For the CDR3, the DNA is TGTGCCAGCAGTTTCAACACTGAAGCTTTCTTT. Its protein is CASSFNTEAFF.

CDR3 sequence: CASSFGGLTDTQYF. CDR3 nucleotides: TGTGCCAGCAGTTTCGGGGGCCTCACTGATACGCAGTATTTT. The J gene is TRBJ2-3, the V gene TRBV27, with D possibly called TRBD1 or TRBD2 (6 bases each). This CDR3 contains 14 residues. The germline gives CDR1 MNHEY, CDR2 SMNVEV (reference sequence). Trimming cost V 3 bases and J 6 bases, with 13 bases left between them.

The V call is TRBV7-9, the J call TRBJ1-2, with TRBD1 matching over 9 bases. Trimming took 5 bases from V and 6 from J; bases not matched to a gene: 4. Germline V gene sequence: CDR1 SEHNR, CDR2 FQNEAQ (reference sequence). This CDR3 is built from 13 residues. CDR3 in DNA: TGTGCCAGCAGCGGACAGGGGTGGAATGGCTACACCTTC. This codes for CASSGQGWNGYTF.

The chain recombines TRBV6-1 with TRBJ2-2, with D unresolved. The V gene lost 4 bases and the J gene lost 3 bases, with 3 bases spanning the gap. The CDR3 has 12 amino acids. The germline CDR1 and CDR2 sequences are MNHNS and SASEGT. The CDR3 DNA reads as TGTGCCAGCAGTGTATACACCGGGGAGCTGTTTTTT. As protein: CASSVYTGELFF.

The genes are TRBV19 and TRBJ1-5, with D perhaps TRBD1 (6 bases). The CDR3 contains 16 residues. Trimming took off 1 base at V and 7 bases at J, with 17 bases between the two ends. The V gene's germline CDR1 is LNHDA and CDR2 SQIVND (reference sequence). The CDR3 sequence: CASSIGGRGSEQPQHF. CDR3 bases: TGTGCCAGTAGTATAGGGGGCAGGGGTAGCGAACAGCCCCAGCATTTT. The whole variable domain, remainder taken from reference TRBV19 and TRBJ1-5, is DGGITQSPKYLFRKEGQNVTLSCEQNLNHDAMYWYRQDPGQGLRLIYYSQIVNDFQKGDIAEGYSVSREKKESFPLTVTSAQKNPTAFYLCASSIGGRGSEQPQHFGDGTRLSIL.

The CDR3 here is CASMGGSWSSYNEQFF. In nucleotides, the CDR3 is TGTGCCAGCATGGGAGGTAGCTGGAGCTCCTACAATGAGCAGTTCTTC. The V and J genes are TRBV27 and TRBJ2-1; D may be TRBD2 (6 bases). Germline CDR1 is MNHEY and CDR2 is SMNVEV (reference sequence). Trimming stripped 7 bases from V and 0 bases from J, with 16 bases between. The CDR3 is made up of 16 amino acids.

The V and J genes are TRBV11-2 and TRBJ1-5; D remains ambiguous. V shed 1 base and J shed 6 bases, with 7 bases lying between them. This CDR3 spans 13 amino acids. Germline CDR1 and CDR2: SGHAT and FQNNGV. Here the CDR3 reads CASSLGAGQPQHF. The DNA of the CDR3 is TGTGCCAGCAGCTTAGGTGCGGGTCAGCCCCAGCATTTT.

This CDR3 reads CASSQGGADYEQYF. CDR3 in DNA: TGCGCCAGCAGTCAAGGGGGGGCGGACTACGAGCAGTACTTC. The V call is TRBV23-1, the J call TRBJ2-7, with D perhaps TRBD2 (7 bases). TRBV23-1 is sorted into the ORF group, with uncertain function. The V gene lost 2 bases and the J gene lost 3 bases, with 11 bases spanning the gap. The CDR3 covers 14 residues.

This CDR3 reads CASSPSASGGLTGELFF. The CDR3 DNA is TGTGCCAGCTCACCCAGCGCTAGCGGGGGGCTTACCGGGGAGCTGTTTTTT. V is TRBV18 and J is TRBJ2-2; the match to TRBD2 covers 11 bases. Trimming took 3 bases from V and 5 from J; bases not matched to a gene: 8. This CDR3 comprises 17 residues. From germline, CDR1 is KGHSH and CDR2 LQKENI.

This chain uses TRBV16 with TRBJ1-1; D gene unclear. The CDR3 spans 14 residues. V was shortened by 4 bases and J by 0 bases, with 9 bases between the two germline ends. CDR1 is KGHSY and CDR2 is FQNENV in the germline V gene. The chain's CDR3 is CASSLNTLNTEAFF. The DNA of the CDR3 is TGTGCCAGCAGCCTAAATACTTTGAACACTGAAGCTTTCTTT.

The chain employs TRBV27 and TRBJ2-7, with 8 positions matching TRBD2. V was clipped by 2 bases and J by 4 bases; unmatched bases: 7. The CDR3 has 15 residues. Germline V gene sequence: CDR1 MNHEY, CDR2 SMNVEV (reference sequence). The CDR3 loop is CASSLGLGGRYEQYF. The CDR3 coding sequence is TGTGCCAGCAGTTTAGGGCTCGGCGGGAGGTACGAGCAGTACTTC.

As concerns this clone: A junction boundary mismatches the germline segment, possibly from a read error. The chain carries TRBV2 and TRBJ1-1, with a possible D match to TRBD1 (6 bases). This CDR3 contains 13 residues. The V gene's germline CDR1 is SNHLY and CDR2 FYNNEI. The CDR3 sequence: CACRGGRNTEAFF. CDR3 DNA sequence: TGTGCCTGCAGAGGGGGACGGAACACTGAAGCTTTCTTT.

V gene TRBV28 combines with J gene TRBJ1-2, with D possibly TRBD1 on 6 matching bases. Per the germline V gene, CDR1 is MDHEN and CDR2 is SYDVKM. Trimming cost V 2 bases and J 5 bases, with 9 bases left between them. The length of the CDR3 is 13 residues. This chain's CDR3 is CASSLRQDYGYTF. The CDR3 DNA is TGTGCCAGCAGTTTACGACAGGATTATGGCTACACCTTC.